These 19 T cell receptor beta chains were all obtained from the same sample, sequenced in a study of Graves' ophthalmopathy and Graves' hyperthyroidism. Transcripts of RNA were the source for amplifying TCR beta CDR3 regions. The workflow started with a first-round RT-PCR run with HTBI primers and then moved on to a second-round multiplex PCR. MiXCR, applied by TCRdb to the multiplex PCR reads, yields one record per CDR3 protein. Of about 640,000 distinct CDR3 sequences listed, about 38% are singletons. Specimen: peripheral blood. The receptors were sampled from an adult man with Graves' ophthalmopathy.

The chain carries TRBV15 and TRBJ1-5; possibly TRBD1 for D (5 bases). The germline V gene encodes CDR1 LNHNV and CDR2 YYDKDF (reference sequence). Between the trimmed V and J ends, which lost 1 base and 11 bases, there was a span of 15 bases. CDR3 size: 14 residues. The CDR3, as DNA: TGTGCCACCAGCAGAGTAGGGGTTACGGAGACCCAGCATTTT. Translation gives CATSRVGVTETQHF.

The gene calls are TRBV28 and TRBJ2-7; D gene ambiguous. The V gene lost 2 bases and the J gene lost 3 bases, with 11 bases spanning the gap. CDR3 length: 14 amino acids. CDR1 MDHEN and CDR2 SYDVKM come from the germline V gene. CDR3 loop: CASSLPFSGYEQYF. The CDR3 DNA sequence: TGTGCCAGCAGTTTACCATTCAGTGGCTACGAGCAGTACTTC.

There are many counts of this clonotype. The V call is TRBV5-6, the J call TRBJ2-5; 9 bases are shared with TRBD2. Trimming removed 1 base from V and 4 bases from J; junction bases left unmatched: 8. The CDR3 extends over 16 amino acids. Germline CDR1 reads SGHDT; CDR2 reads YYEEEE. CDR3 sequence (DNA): TGTGCCAGCAGCTTGATCGTAGCGGGAGTCGTAGAGACCCAGTACTTC. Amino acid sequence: CASSLIVAGVVETQYF.

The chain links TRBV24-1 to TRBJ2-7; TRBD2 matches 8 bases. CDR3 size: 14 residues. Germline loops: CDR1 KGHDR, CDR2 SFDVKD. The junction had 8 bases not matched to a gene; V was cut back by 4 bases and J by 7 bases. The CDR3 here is CATSDLQREYEQYF. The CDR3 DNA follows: TGTGCCACCAGTGACTTACAGCGGGAGTATGAGCAGTACTTC.

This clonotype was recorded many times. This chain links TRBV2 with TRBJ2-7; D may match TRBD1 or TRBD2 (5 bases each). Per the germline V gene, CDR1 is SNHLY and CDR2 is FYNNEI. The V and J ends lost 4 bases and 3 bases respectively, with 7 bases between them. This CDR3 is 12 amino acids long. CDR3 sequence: CASSGGNYEQYF. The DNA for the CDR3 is TGTGCCAGCAGTGGGGGGAACTACGAGCAGTACTTC.

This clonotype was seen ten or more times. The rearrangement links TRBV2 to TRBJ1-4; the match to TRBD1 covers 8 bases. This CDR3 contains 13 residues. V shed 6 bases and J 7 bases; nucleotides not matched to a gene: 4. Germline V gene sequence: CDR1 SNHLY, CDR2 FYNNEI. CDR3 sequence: CASRVDRVEKLFF. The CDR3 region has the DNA TGTGCCAGCAGAGTGGACAGGGTTGAAAAACTGTTTTTT.

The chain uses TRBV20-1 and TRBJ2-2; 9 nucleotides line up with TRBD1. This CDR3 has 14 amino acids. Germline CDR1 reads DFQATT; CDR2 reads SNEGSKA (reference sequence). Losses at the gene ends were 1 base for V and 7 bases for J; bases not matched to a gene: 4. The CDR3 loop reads CSARVGQGNGELFF. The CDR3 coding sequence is TGCAGTGCTAGAGTTGGACAGGGGAACGGGGAGCTGTTTTTT.

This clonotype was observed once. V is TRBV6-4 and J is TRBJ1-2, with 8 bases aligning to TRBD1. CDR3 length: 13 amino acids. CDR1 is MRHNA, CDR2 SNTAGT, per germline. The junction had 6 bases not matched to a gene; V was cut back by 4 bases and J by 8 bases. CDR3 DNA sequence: TGTGCCAGCAGTGTGGACAGGGATGGAGGCTACACCTTC. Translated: CASSVDRDGGYTF.

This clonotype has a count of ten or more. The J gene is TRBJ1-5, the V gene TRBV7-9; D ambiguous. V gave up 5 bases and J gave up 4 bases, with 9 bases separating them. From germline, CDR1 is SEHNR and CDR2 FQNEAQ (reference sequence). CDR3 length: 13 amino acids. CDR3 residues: CASSKEDNQPQHF. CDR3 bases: TGTGCCAGCAGCAAGGAGGATAATCAGCCCCAGCATTTT.

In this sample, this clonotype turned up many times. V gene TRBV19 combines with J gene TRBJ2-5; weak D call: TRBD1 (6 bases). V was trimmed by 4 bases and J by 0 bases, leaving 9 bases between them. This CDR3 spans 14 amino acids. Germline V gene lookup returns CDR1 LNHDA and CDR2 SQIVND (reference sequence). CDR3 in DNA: TGTGCCAGTAGTACCGGACAGTACCAAGAGACCCAGTACTTC. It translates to CASSTGQYQETQYF.

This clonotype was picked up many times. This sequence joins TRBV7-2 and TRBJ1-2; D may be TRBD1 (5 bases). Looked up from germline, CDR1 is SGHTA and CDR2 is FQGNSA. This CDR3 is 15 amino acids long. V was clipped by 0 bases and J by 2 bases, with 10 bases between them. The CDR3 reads CASSLAPGPNYGYTF. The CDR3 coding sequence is TGTGCCAGCAGCTTAGCCCCAGGGCCCAACTATGGCTACACCTTC.

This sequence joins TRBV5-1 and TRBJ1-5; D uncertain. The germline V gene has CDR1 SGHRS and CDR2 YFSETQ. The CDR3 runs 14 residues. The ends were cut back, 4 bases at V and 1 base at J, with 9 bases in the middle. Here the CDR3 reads CASSTQDSNQPQHF. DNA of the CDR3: TGCGCCAGCAGCACCCAGGACAGCAATCAGCCCCAGCATTTT.

This chain's CDR3 is CATRSLASQPQHF. CDR3 nucleotides: TGTGCCACCAGATCATTAGCAAGTCAGCCCCAGCATTTT. The chain recombines TRBV6-2 or TRBV6-3 with TRBJ1-5; D gene unclear. V was shortened by 10 bases and J by 6 bases, with 16 bases between the two germline ends. Germline CDR1 reads MNHEY; CDR2 reads SVGEGT. This CDR3 spans 13 amino acids.

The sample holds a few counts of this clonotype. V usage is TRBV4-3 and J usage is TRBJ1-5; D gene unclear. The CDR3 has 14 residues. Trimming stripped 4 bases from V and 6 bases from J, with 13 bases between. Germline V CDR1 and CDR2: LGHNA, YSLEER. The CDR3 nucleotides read TGCGCCAGCAGCCCCTCTGGGTCTTCTCAGCCCCAGCATTTT. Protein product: CASSPSGSSQPQHF.

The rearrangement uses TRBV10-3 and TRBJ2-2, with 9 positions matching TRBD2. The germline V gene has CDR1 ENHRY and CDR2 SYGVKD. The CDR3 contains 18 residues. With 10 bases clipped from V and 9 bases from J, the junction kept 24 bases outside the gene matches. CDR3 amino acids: CASSKDPRGGGGPRELFF. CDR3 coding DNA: TGTGCCAGCAGCAAAGACCCTCGTGGCGGGGGGGGGCCTAGGGAGCTGTTTTTT.

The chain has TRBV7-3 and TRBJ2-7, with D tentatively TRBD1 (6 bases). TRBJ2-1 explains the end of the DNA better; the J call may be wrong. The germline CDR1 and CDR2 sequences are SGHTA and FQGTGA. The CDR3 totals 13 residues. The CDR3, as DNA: TGTGCCAGCAGCCGGAGAGAAGGGGGTGAGCAGTTCTTC. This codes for CASSRREGGEQFF.

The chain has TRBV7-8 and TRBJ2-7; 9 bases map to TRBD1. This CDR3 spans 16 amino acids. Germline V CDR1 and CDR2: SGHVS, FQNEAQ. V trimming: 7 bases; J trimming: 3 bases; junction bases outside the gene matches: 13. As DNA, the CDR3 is TGTGCCAGCACCATTTCAACAGGGGGCTTCTTCTACGAGCAGTACTTC. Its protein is CASTISTGGFFYEQYF.

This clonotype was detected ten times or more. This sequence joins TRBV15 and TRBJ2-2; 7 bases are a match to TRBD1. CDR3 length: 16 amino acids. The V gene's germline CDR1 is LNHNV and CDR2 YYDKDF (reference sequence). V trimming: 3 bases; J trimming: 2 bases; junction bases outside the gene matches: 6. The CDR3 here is CATSRTGIPNTGELFF. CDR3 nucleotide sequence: TGTGCCACCAGCAGGACAGGGATCCCTAACACCGGGGAGCTGTTTTTT.

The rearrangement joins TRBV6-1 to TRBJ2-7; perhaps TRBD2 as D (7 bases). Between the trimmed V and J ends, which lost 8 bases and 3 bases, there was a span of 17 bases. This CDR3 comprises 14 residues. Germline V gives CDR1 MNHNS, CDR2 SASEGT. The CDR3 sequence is CASGRGGAYYEQYF. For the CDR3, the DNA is TGTGCCAGCGGAAGGGGGGGGGCCTACTACGAGCAGTACTTC.